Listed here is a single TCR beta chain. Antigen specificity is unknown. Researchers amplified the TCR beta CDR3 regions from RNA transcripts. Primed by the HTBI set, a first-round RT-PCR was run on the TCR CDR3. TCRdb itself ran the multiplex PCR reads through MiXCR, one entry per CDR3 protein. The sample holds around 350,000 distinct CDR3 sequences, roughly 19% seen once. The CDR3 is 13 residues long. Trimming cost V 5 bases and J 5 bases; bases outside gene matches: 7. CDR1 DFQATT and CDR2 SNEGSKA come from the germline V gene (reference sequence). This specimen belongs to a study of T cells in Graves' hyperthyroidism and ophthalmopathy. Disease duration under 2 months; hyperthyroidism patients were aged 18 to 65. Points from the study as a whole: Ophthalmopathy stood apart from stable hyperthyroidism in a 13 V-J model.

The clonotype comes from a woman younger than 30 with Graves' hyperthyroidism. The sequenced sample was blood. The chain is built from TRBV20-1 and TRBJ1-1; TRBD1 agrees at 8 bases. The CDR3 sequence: CSARQGPGTEAFF. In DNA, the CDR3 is TGCAGTGCTCGACAGGGGCCGGGAACTGAAGCTTTCTTT.